One and the same sample provided the 3 T cell receptor beta chains below, sequenced in a study of T cell responses to AZD1222 COVID-19 vaccine. The table came from immunoSEQ multiplex PCR; TCRdb's copy has only in-frame clones and leaves some out. The sample records 68,000 or so clones, around nine tenths being singletons. The starting material was peripheral blood, obtained on day 0 of AZD1222 vaccination. The receptor set was obtained from an adult in good health.

The chain recombines TRBV5-1 with TRBJ1-1, with a tentative D call TRBD1 (5 bases). In germline, CDR1 is SGHRS, CDR2 YFSETQ. This CDR3 has 13 amino acids. Trimming removed 4 bases from V and 6 bases from J, with 13 bases in between. CDR3 sequence reads: CASSLTGAAEAFF. The CDR3 DNA sequence: TGCGCCAGCAGCCTGACTGGGGCGGCTGAAGCTTTCTTT.

This CDR3 is CASSLVSRTEAFF. The CDR3 DNA reads as TGTGCCAGCAGTCTGGTCTCGAGGACTGAAGCTTTCTTT. This chain links TRBV28 with TRBJ1-1; D is ambiguous. Germline V gene data show CDR1 as MDHEN and CDR2 as SYDVKM. The V gene lost 5 bases and the J gene lost 5 bases, with 12 bases spanning the gap. The CDR3 runs 13 residues. The full variable domain, in which reference TRBV28 and TRBJ1-1 provide the parts outside the CDR3, is DVKVTQSSRYLVKRTGEKVFLECVQDMDHENMFWYRQDPGLGLRLIYFSYDVKMKEKGDIPEGYSVSREKKERFSLILESASTNQTSMYLCASSLVSRTEAFFGQGTRLTVV.

The V gene is TRBV27, the J gene TRBJ2-7, with D tentatively TRBD2 (6 bases). CDR1 is MNHEY, CDR2 SMNVEV, per germline (reference sequence). Trimming pared 8 bases from V and 0 bases from J, leaving 14 bases between. This CDR3 is built from 14 residues. The CDR3 loop is CASFTGSGSYEQYF. The CDR3 DNA sequence: TGTGCCAGCTTCACGGGTAGCGGCTCCTACGAGCAGTACTTC.